The 32 T cell receptor beta chains below were found in one sample sequenced in a study of Graves' ophthalmopathy and Graves' hyperthyroidism. Amplifying from RNA transcripts, the study obtained TCR beta CDR3 regions. HTBI primers primed a first-round RT-PCR, and a second-round multiplex PCR followed. Each CDR3 protein gets one entry after TCRdb re-called the multiplex PCR reads with MiXCR. The profile shows just over 600,000 distinct CDR3 sequences, about a fifth of them singletons. Sequencing was performed on peripheral blood. The receptor set was obtained from a woman under 30 with stable Graves' hyperthyroidism. Some clones in this sample may be carry-over from other donors' samples.

This clonotype was recorded at least ten times. The rearrangement joins TRBV6-1 to TRBJ1-1, with TRBD1 matching over 10 bases. The germline gives CDR1 MNHNS, CDR2 SASEGT. This CDR3 region has 12 residues. The trim removed 11 bases at V and 12 bases at J, leaving 12 bases unmatched. The CDR3 loop reads CACPGDRGYTFF. The CDR3 coding sequence is TGTGCCTGTCCAGGGGACAGGGGATATACTTTCTTT.

This clonotype showed up many times. The chain couples TRBV6-5 to TRBJ2-2; D is perhaps TRBD1 (6 bases). The CDR3 length is 16 residues. From germline, CDR1 is MNHEY and CDR2 SVGAGI. Deletions cut 1 base from V and 4 bases from J, with 13 bases between. CDR3 residues: CASSYFQQGITGELFF. The CDR3 DNA sequence: TGTGCCAGCAGTTACTTCCAACAGGGAATCACCGGGGAGCTGTTTTTT.

This clonotype has at least ten counts. This chain joins TRBV11-1 and TRBJ2-5; the D gene is possibly TRBD1 (6 bases). V lost 2 bases to trimming and J lost 6 bases, with 13 bases between them. This CDR3 is 14 amino acids long. CDR1 and CDR2 from the germline V gene are SGHAT and FQDESV (reference sequence). CDR3 residues: CASSLFYREKTQYF. As DNA, the CDR3 is TGTGCCAGCAGCTTATTTTACAGGGAAAAGACCCAGTACTTC.

This clonotype was seen repeatedly, ten times or more. The V call is TRBV6-1, the J call TRBJ1-5; D is ambiguous. Germline V gene lookup returns CDR1 MNHNS and CDR2 SASEGT. V gave up 1 base and J gave up 4 bases, with 5 bases separating them. This CDR3 has 13 amino acids. The DNA of the CDR3 is TGTGCCAGCAGTGAAGGATCAAATCAGCCCCAGCATTTT. As protein: CASSEGSNQPQHF.

The chain uses TRBV5-1 and TRBJ2-2; 7 bases line up with TRBD1. The CDR3 is made up of 14 amino acids. Trimming at V came to 1 base and at J to 7 bases, leaving 4 bases not matched to a gene. Per germline, CDR1 SGHRS and CDR2 YFSETQ. This CDR3 reads CASSLTGEIGELFF. CDR3 coding DNA: TGCGCCAGCAGCTTGACAGGGGAGATCGGGGAGCTGTTTTTT. The variable domain in full, completed from reference TRBV5-1 and TRBJ2-2, reads KAGVTQTPRYLIKTRGQQVTLSCSPISGHRSVSWYQQTPGQGLQFLFEYFSETQRNKGNFPGRFSGRQFSNSRSEMNVSTLELGDSALYLCASSLTGEIGELFFGEGSRLTVL.

This clonotype has a count of ten or more. This chain connects TRBV3-1 to TRBJ1-1; D gene ambiguous. The germline CDR1 and CDR2 sequences are LGHDT and YNNKEL (reference sequence). CDR3 length: 14 amino acids. The V end lost 4 bases, the J end lost 2 bases, and 11 bases lay between the germline ends. The CDR3, as DNA: TGTGCCAGCAGCCTTGTGGAGGGCAACACTGAAGCTTTCTTT. Amino acids: CASSLVEGNTEAFF.

This CDR3 reads CSAASGGRFYEQYF. The CDR3 DNA reads as TGCAGTGCAGCTAGCGGGGGGCGCTTCTACGAGCAGTACTTC. The V call is TRBV20-1, the J call TRBJ2-7; TRBD2 agrees at 11 bases. The length of the CDR3 is 14 residues. After removal of 6 bases from V and 3 bases from J, the junction contained 7 bases not matched to a gene. Per germline, CDR1 DFQATT and CDR2 SNEGSKA (reference sequence).

The CDR3 sequence: CATSDSEAGYTGELFF. CDR3 in DNA: TGTGCCACCAGTGATTCCGAGGCAGGGTATACCGGGGAGCTGTTTTTT. The chain recombines TRBV24-1 with TRBJ2-2, with D possibly being TRBD1 (5 bases). CDR3 length: 16 residues. Per germline, CDR1 KGHDR and CDR2 SFDVKD. Deletions cut 2 bases from V and 5 bases from J, with 14 bases between.

This clonotype was seen repeatedly, ten times or more. The chain joins TRBV11-3 to TRBJ1-1; TRBD1 agrees at 7 bases. CDR1 is SGHNT and CDR2 is YENEEA in the germline V gene. This CDR3 has 14 amino acids. V was clipped by 6 bases and J by 1 base; unmatched bases: 5. In DNA form, the CDR3 reads TGTGCCAGCAGTCAAGGACAGGCGAACACTGAAGCTTTCTTT. Translation: CASSQGQANTEAFF.

This clonotype occurred many times. This rearrangement joins TRBV24-1 to TRBJ2-7; D might be TRBD1 or TRBD2, each matching 5 bases. This CDR3 comprises 13 residues. Germline CDR1 is KGHDR and CDR2 is SFDVKD. The V and J ends lost 9 bases and 2 bases respectively, with 13 bases between them. DNA of the CDR3: TGTGCCACCGTCTTAGGGACGGCCTACGAGCAGTACTTC. It yields the protein CATVLGTAYEQYF.

This clonotype was seen ten or more times. The chain uses TRBV7-2 and TRBJ1-6; TRBD1 matches 10 bases. CDR1 SGHTA and CDR2 FQGNSA come from the germline V gene. V was clipped by 2 bases and J by 7 bases; unmatched bases: 2. The CDR3 covers 15 residues. The CDR3 is CASSLLTGGNSPLHF. The CDR3 DNA follows: TGTGCCAGCAGCTTATTGACAGGGGGCAATTCACCCCTCCACTTT.

This clonotype was counted at least ten times. The chain is built from TRBV6-1 and TRBJ2-7; D gene ambiguous. The CDR3 extends over 13 amino acids. Germline loops: CDR1 MNHNS, CDR2 SASEGT. V lost 2 bases and J lost 3, with 8 bases in between. Here the CDR3 reads CASSEFRLYEQYF. The CDR3 DNA follows: TGTGCCAGCAGTGAATTTCGTCTCTACGAGCAGTACTTC.

This clonotype was detected ten times or more. The V and J genes are TRBV6-1 and TRBJ1-6, with D maybe TRBD1 (6 bases). The CDR3 sequence is 17 residues long. The V gene's germline CDR1 is MNHNS and CDR2 SASEGT. V was trimmed by 8 bases and J by 9 bases, leaving 26 bases between them. CDR3 sequence reads: CASGYTGRVGGSSPLHF. CDR3 sequence (DNA): TGTGCCAGCGGCTATACAGGGAGGGTTGGTGGAAGTTCACCCCTCCACTTT.

This clonotype was recorded at least ten times. The gene calls are TRBV6-1 and TRBJ2-7; TRBD1 matches at 11 bases. The CDR3 length is 14 residues. CDR1 and CDR2 (germline): MNHNS, SASEGT. J gave up 5 bases and V 3 bases, and 3 bases lay outside the gene matches. The CDR3 nucleotides read TGTGCCAGCAGTGACTGGACAGGGGGCCACGAGCAGTACTTC. Translation: CASSDWTGGHEQYF.

Remarks on this clonotype: A read error may explain this, as a much larger clone is one base away. The chain has TRBV5-1 and TRBJ1-2; 8 bases align to TRBD1. The J segment lost 3 bases and the V segment lost 0 bases, leaving 4 bases of the junction unmatched. Germline CDR1 reads SGHRS; CDR2 reads YFSETQ. The CDR3 extends over 15 amino acids. The CDR3 bases are TGCGCCAGCAGCTTGGGACAGGGGCGTGACTATGGCTACACCTTC. Its protein is CASSLGQGRDYGYTF.

About this clonotype: This likely comes from a read error, as the CDR3 has no conserved phenylalanine or tryptophan at its end. This sequence joins TRBV6-4 and TRBJ1-5, with 7 bases lining up with TRBD1. The length of the CDR3 is 15 residues. The trim removed 6 bases at V and 3 bases at J, leaving 8 bases unmatched. Per the germline V gene, CDR1 is MRHNA and CDR2 is SNTAGT. CDR3 sequence reads: CASRTGNSDNQPQHL. In nucleotides, the CDR3 is TGTGCCAGCAGGACAGGGAATTCGGACAATCAGCCCCAGCATCTT.

This clonotype was recorded many times. The chain joins TRBV20-1 to TRBJ2-7, with 9 bases matching TRBD2. Germline assignment: CDR1 DFQATT and CDR2 SNEGSKA (reference sequence). V shed 7 bases and J 0 bases; nucleotides not matched to a gene: 10. The CDR3 extends over 15 amino acids. CDR3 in amino acids: CSVQGLATPSYEQYF. The CDR3 nucleotides are TGCAGTGTACAGGGACTAGCTACCCCCTCCTACGAGCAGTACTTC.

This clonotype was counted at least ten times. V gene TRBV12-3 or TRBV12-4 combines with J gene TRBJ1-1; D is unresolved. Between the trimmed V and J ends, which lost 6 bases and 0 bases, there was a span of 11 bases. The CDR3 contains 14 residues. The CDR3 is CASSPTGMNTEAFF. CDR3 bases: TGTGCCAGCAGCCCGACGGGTATGAACACTGAAGCTTTCTTT.

The table lists this clonotype with many counts. The genes are TRBV6-2 or TRBV6-3 and TRBJ1-5; D unclear. CDR1 is MNHEY and CDR2 is SVGEGT in the germline V gene. Trimming left V 10 bases short and J 5 bases short, with 12 bases between. The CDR3 consists of 12 residues. The CDR3 coding sequence is TGTGCCACCTTATCTGCTGATCAGCCCCAGCATTTT. This encodes CATLSADQPQHF.

This clonotype was counted many times. A junction end diverges from the germline sequence, so it may reflect a read error. The chain carries TRBV7-8 and TRBJ2-5; 7 nucleotides align to TRBD2. Germline V gene sequence: CDR1 SGHVS, CDR2 FQNEAQ. The CDR3 has 14 amino acids. DNA of the CDR3: TGTGCCAGCAGCTTCGATAGCGGGCAAGAGATCCAGTACTTC. Amino acids: CASSFDSGQEIQYF.

This rearrangement joins TRBV9 to TRBJ1-5; D is perhaps TRBD1 (6 bases). Germline V gene lookup returns CDR1 SGDLS and CDR2 YYNGEE. CDR3 length: 14 residues. V lost 0 bases and J lost 4, with 8 bases in between. The CDR3 spells CASSVARGNQPQHF. CDR3 in DNA: TGTGCCAGCAGCGTAGCCAGGGGAAATCAGCCCCAGCATTTT.

The table lists this clonotype with many counts. V is TRBV12-3 or TRBV12-4 and J is TRBJ2-7; D call uncertain. Trimming took 5 bases from V and 3 from J, leaving 14 bases between them. This CDR3 has 14 amino acids. CDR3: CASSEQSLIYEQYF. CDR3 nucleotides: TGTGCCAGCAGTGAGCAATCACTAATCTACGAGCAGTACTTC.

In this sample, this clonotype turned up many times. The J gene is TRBJ1-1, the V gene TRBV20-1; D unresolved. V shed 3 bases and J shed 1 base, with 12 bases lying between them. The V gene's germline CDR1 is DFQATT and CDR2 SNEGSKA (reference sequence). The CDR3 spans 14 residues. CDR3 sequence (DNA): TGCAGTGCTAGGGGTTTTTTAGGGAACACTGAAGCTTTCTTT. It codes for CSARGFLGNTEAFF.

This clonotype appeared many times. This sequence joins TRBV9 and TRBJ1-2; D gene uncertain. This CDR3 is built from 15 residues. The V end was cut by 7 bases, the J end by 3 bases, with 19 bases between. CDR1 and CDR2 (germline): SGDLS, YYNGEE. CDR3 DNA: TGTGCCAGCTCCCCTAGACGGGGTATTGACTATGGCTACACCTTC. As protein: CASSPRRGIDYGYTF.

This clonotype was counted at least ten times. The chain couples TRBV27 to TRBJ1-5, with D possibly TRBD1 on 6 matching bases. Looked up from germline, CDR1 is MNHEY and CDR2 is SMNVEV (reference sequence). V shed 4 bases and J shed 3 bases, with 10 bases lying between them. CDR3 length: 14 amino acids. Written as DNA, the CDR3 is TGTGCCAGCAGTTCTACAGGGTACAATCAGCCCCAGCATTTT. Its protein is CASSSTGYNQPQHF.

Worth noting for this clonotype: A much larger clone lies a single base off, so this may be a read error. The conserved closing phenylalanine or tryptophan is absent in this CDR3, likely reflecting a read error. The V gene is TRBV30, the J gene TRBJ1-1, with TRBD1 as a possible D gene (5 bases). This CDR3 contains 12 residues. Germline assignment: CDR1 GTSNPN and CDR2 SVGIG (reference sequence). The V and J ends lost 2 bases and 3 bases respectively, with 7 bases between them. The CDR3 region is CAWSPGHTEAFL. The CDR3 nucleotides read TGTGCCTGGAGTCCGGGACACACTGAAGCTTTCCTT.

The V and J genes are TRBV6-1 and TRBJ2-7; 8 bases map to TRBD1. Losses at the gene ends were 5 bases for V and 3 bases for J; bases not matched to a gene: 6. Germline V gene lookup returns CDR1 MNHNS and CDR2 SASEGT. The CDR3 sequence is 14 residues long. CDR3 amino acids: CASSMGTGYYEQYF. In DNA, the CDR3 is TGTGCCAGCAGTATGGGGACAGGCTACTACGAGCAGTACTTC.

The rearrangement uses TRBV11-3 and TRBJ2-5; 9 nucleotides agree with TRBD1. The germline V gene has CDR1 SGHNT and CDR2 YENEEA. Unmatched junction bases numbered 10, after V lost 7 bases and J lost 4 bases. CDR3 length: 15 amino acids. CDR3 DNA: TGTGCCAGCAAACCCCGGGACAGGGTAGGAGAGACCCAGTACTTC. Translated: CASKPRDRVGETQYF.

The chain joins TRBV6-1 to TRBJ2-2; 9 nucleotides match TRBD1. In germline, CDR1 is MNHNS, CDR2 SASEGT. V shed 5 bases, J shed 5 bases, and the junction held 6 bases outside the gene matches. The CDR3 has 15 amino acids. CDR3 nucleotide sequence: TGTGCCAGCAGTCATAGACAGGGGGTTACCGGGGAGCTGTTTTTT. It codes for CASSHRQGVTGELFF.

This clonotype was counted only a few times. This chain links TRBV3-1 with TRBJ2-7; the D is unclear. The germline V and J ends were trimmed by 4 bases and 1 base, with 11 bases remaining between them. The length of the CDR3 is 14 residues. From germline, CDR1 is LGHDT and CDR2 YNNKEL (reference sequence). The CDR3 protein is CASSPFQGSYEQYF. The CDR3 DNA sequence: TGTGCCAGCAGCCCCTTCCAAGGGTCCTACGAGCAGTACTTC.

This clonotype was recorded many times. This chain joins TRBV6-1 and TRBJ1-2; TRBD1 matches at 7 bases. V trimming: 3 bases; J trimming: 0 bases; junction bases outside the gene matches: 1. This CDR3 has 14 amino acids. Germline CDR1 and CDR2: MNHNS and SASEGT. CDR3 sequence reads: CASSEGQSNYGYTF. The CDR3 nucleotides read TGTGCCAGCAGTGAGGGACAGTCTAACTATGGCTACACCTTC.

This clonotype was picked up many times. The chain carries TRBV28 and TRBJ2-5; D may be TRBD1 (6 bases). The length of the CDR3 is 14 residues. Germline assignment: CDR1 MDHEN and CDR2 SYDVKM. Trimming shortened V by 7 bases and J by 4 bases, and 16 bases separated the two germline ends. CDR3 nucleotide sequence: TGTGCCAGCATTAACGACAGGATTGGAGAGACCCAGTACTTC. Translation: CASINDRIGETQYF.